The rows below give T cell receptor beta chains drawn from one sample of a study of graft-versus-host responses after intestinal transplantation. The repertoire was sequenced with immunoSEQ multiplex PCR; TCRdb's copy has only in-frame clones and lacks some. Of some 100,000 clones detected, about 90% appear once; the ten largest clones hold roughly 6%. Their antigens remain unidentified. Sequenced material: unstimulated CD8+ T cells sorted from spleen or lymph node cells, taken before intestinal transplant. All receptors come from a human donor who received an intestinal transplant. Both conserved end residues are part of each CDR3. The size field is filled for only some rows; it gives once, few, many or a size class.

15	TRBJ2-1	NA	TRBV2	CASTGQGTTYNEQFF
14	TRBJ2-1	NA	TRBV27	CASSLGDRGNEQFF
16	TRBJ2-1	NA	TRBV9	CASSRGGPSVYNEQFF
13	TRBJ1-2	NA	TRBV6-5	CASSYSGSYGYTF
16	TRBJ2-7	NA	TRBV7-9	CASSLAARRHSYEQYF
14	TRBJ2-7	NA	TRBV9	CASSVAWDSYEQYF
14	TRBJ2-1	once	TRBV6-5	CASSFSGGAYEQFF
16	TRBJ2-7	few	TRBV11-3	CASSELGNSYSYEQYF
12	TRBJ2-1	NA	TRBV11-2	CASSLGGRTMFF
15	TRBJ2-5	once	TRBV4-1	CASSHGVLGGETQYF
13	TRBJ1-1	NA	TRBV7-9	CASSLSGALEAFF
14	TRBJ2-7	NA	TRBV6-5	CASSPTTGHYEQYF
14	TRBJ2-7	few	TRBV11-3	CASSLDAGSYEQYF
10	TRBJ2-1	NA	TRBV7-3	CASSFGEQFF
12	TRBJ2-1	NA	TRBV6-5	CASSSYGNEQFF
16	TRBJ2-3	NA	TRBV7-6	CASSLELDRFTDTQYF
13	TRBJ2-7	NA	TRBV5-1	CASSLASPYEQYF
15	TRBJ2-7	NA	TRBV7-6	CASSDSGGPGDEQYF
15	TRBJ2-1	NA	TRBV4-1	CASSQDQYTYNEQFF
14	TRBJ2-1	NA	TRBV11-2	CASSQYTGAGEQFF
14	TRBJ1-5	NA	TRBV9	CASSAEQGDQPQHF
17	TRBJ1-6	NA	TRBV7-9	CATTSAGASSYNSPLHF
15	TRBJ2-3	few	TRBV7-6	CASSLLAGGTDTQYF
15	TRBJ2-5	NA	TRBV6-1	CASSSDRGAWETQYF
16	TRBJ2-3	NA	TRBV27	CASSQLAGGSTDAQYF
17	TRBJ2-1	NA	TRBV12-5	CASGLVQSGETYNEQFF
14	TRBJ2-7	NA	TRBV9	CASTRLVEGYEQYF
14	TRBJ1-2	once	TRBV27	CASTSGRWVEGYTF
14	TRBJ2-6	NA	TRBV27	CASSLGTGANVLTF